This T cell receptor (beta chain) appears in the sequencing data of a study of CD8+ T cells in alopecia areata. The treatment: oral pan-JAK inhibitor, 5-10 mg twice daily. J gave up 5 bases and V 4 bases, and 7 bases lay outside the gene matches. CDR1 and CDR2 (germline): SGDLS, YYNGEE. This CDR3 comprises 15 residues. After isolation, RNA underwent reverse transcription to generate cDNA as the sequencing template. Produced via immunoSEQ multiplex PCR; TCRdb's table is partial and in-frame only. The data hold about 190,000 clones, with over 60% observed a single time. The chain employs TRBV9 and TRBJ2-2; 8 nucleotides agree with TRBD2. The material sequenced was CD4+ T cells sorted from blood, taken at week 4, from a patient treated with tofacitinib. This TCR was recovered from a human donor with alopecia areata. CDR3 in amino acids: CASSSRGGWTGELFF. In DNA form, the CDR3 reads TGTGCCAGCAGCTCCCGCGGGGGGTGGACCGGGGAGCTGTTTTTT.